Detailed here is one T cell receptor (beta chain). Which antigen it targets is not known. Base-call qualities are not available, and no considerably larger clone is one nucleotide away. This sample is drawn from a study of human T cells and chemical hapten exposure (dated by TCRdb to the early 2020s). With regard to the full study: For sensitization, 2% DPC in acetone was applied to a roughly 2 cm by roughly 2 cm area of upper inner arm skin. This study followed changes in the peripheral blood TCR repertoire in vivo during primary and secondary sensitization of alopecia patients to the hapten diphenylcyclopropenone (DPC). Patch tests used Finn chambers with 0.01% DPC on the upper back, scored after 6 days by International Contact Dermatitis Research Group standards. About 28 alopecia patients gave blood for TCR sequencing at one to four time points (pre-sensitization, 2, 6 and 24 weeks). Patient blood was sampled pre-sensitization (week 0) and at 2, 6 and about 24 weeks after DPC sensitization. Libraries were pooled for sequencing, and variation in per-sample TCR yields was attributed mainly to small differences in library volumes within the pool. Throughout the study period of around 24 weeks, patients also received therapeutic DPC doses to the scalp every week. Alopecia areata with under or over 50% scalp involvement, alopecia totalis and alopecia universalis were represented in the patient cohort, which was mostly female. Summary of the overall study and its limitations: Compared with pre-sensitization or healthy control sets, expanded TCRs formed significantly more large CDR3 similarity clusters, which is consistent with antigen-driven responses. Alopecia, a presumed autoimmune disease, was present in all patients, so the immune response of the patients might differ from that of healthy individuals. Patch test score was positively correlated with the number of PT1 expanded TCRs, with significance at thresholds 8, 16 and 32 but not at 4. Repeated subsampling changed both the strength of the expansion versus patch-test correlation and the threshold at which the correlation became significant. DPC sensitization did not change how many TCRs were above 1 in 1000 frequency, and no evidence was found of alterations in global repertoire structure.

The label giving this sample's time point can be read as: patch test 2, 6 weeks after DPC sensitization. The sample's treatment or condition label is to be understood as: therapeutic diphenylcyclopropenone sensitization with weekly scalp DPC. Blood at each patch-test visit was drawn before the patch test was applied. Patients were considered eligible if aged 18 to 70, diagnosed with alopecia and deemed suitable for DPC therapy, and patients were excluded if pregnant. Total RNA was extracted from unfractionated whole blood collected in Tempus Blood RNA tubes. The CDR3, from cysteine to phenylalanine, totals 15 residues. Just CDR3 DNA is preserved here, 45 bases in frame from base 1. CDR1 and CDR2 were assigned from the germline V gene as KGHSH and LQKENI. Here V drops 1 base and J drops 2 bases, and the junction holds 5 bases not matched to any gene. Library method: RACE. The sequencing machine was a NextSeq 500. Library preparation attached unique molecular identifiers to individual cDNA molecules for quantitative, reproducible TCR counting. Each blood RNA sample was used to sequence both TCR alpha and TCR beta chains. The source study handled its data this way. Samples had a median of about 96,000 TCRs, with a range from roughly 20,000 to 690,600. The Decombinator software suite was used to annotate V, J and CDR3 in the TCR reads. To make PS versus PT1 abundance plots, every sample was subsampled to the same number of TCRs (28,000). TCRs were defined as expanded if absent before sensitization and observed at least eight times at the 2-week time point. TCRdb applied fastp at Q25 and MiXCR to the public reads, then kept only in-frame beta chains. Each CDR3 protein gets just one entry, which takes the most common genes and DNA from the rows behind it. The V and J calls and clone size come from TCRdb's table, not from the authors' own analysis. This sample has approximately 120,000 distinct CDR3 sequences in its table, and roughly 10% of those were observed once. The ten largest clones add up to about 3.4% of the sample.

The receptor was isolated from a woman in her thirties or forties with alopecia areata. Some clones in this sample may be carry-over from other donors' samples. The material sequenced was whole blood, taken in connection with sensitization to the hapten diphenylcyclopropenone (DPC). The rearrangement combines TRBV18 with TRBJ2-7, and TRBD1 matches 7 of the central bases. The CDR3 in this case is CASSPQTGFPYEQYF. In nucleotide form, the sequence is TGTGCCAGCTCACCACAGACAGGGTTTCCCTACGAGCAGTACTTC.